This T cell receptor (beta chain) was sequenced during a study of OX40 agonist ivuxolimab in advanced cancers. Study as a whole: Cohort: about 82% men, mean age about 62, aged roughly 23 to 79.

To note about this clone: Its antigen is currently unknown.

Broader study findings: Dose levels from 0.1 to 3.0 mg/kg saw CD4+ and CD8+ blood T cells expand clonally by week 6. Partial responders receiving 0.1-3.0 mg/kg showed among the lowest clonal expansion.

The length of the CDR3 is 16 residues. Germline trimming cut 5 bases from V and 3 bases from J; bases unmatched to any gene: 11. The V gene's germline CDR1 is SGHTA and CDR2 FQGNSA. Assay: immunoSEQ multiplex PCR; the TCRdb copy retains only in-frame clones and omits some. The sample includes about 50,000 clones, 70% to 85% of them seen just once. If patients had autoimmune disease history or systemic immunosuppression, they were excluded. Sample: CD4+ or CD8+ T cells sorted from blood, taken in a trial of the OX40 agonist ivuxolimab. The chain employs TRBV7-2 and TRBJ2-7; the match to TRBD2 covers 9 bases. The clonotype originates from an adult with an advanced solid tumor such as melanoma, head and neck, liver or kidney cancer. CDR3 sequence: CASSARGGGINYEQYF. CDR3 sequence (DNA): TGTGCCAGCAGCGCGCGGGGGGGAGGAATAAACTACGAGCAGTACTTC. The whole variable domain, filled in from reference TRBV7-2 and TRBJ2-7, reads GAGVSQSPSNKVTEKGKDVELRCDPISGHTALYWYRQSLGQGLEFLIYFQGNSAPDKSGLPSDRFSAERTGGSVSTLTIQRTQQEDSAVYLCASSARGGGINYEQYFGPGTRLTVT.